These 13 T cell receptor beta chains came from one sample sequenced in a study of response to subunit inactivated influenza vaccine. A single record per CDR3 protein comes from TCRdb applying MiXCR to the RT-PCR reads. Of around 160,000 distinct CDR3 sequences in the sample, approximately 10% are singletons; the top ten hold roughly an eighth. Sample: non-naive T cells sorted from PBMCs, taken about 40 days after vaccination. These TCRs come from a man between 45 and 60 years old who received an inactivated influenza vaccine.

This clonotype has only a few counts. The rearrangement links TRBV5-1 to TRBJ2-3, with D possibly TRBD1 on 6 matching bases. CDR1 and CDR2 (germline): SGHRS, YFSETQ. The ends were cut back, 0 bases at V and 2 bases at J, with 10 bases in the middle. CDR3 length: 15 residues. The CDR3 here is CASSLAGQPTDTQYF. DNA of the CDR3: TGCGCCAGCAGCTTGGCAGGACAGCCCACAGATACGCAGTATTTT.

The J gene is TRBJ2-3, the V gene TRBV5-1; 10 nucleotides line up with TRBD2. The junction had 4 bases not matched to a gene; V was cut back by 1 base and J by 5 bases. This CDR3 is 15 amino acids long. Germline V gene lookup returns CDR1 SGHRS and CDR2 YFSETQ. The CDR3, as DNA: TGCGCCAGCAGCTTGTTGAGCGGGGGGGGAGATACGCAGTATTTT. Translating gives CASSLLSGGGDTQYF.

This clonotype showed up just a few times. The rearrangement links TRBV4-1 to TRBJ2-1, with D unclear. The CDR3 spans 15 residues. Trimming shortened V by 0 bases and J by 7 bases, and 13 bases separated the two germline ends. Germline lookup yields CDR1 MGHRA and CDR2 YSYEKL. DNA of the CDR3: TGCGCCAGCAGCCAAGAAGGAAGAAGTGGGAATGAGCAGTTCTTC. This encodes CASSQEGRSGNEQFF.

CDR3 sequence: CASSEGSRTDTQYF. CDR3 sequence (DNA): TGTGCCAGCAGTGAAGGATCGCGCACAGATACGCAGTATTTT. The chain has TRBV2 and TRBJ2-3; D gene uncertain. The germline gives CDR1 SNHLY, CDR2 FYNNEI. The CDR3 is 14 amino acids. The ends were cut back, 1 base at V and 1 base at J, with 6 bases in the middle.

This clonotype has a handful of counts. The chain uses TRBV27 and TRBJ2-7; 7 nucleotides agree with TRBD1. Per germline, CDR1 MNHEY and CDR2 SMNVEV (reference sequence). The CDR3 runs to 14 residues. V gave up 4 bases and J gave up 4 bases; unmatched junction bases: 7. The CDR3 loop reads CASSSGTEVYEQYF. The CDR3 nucleotides are TGTGCCAGCAGTTCCGGGACAGAGGTTTACGAGCAGTACTTC.

The sample holds a few counts of this clonotype. The chain couples TRBV6-5 to TRBJ2-2; D is perhaps TRBD1 (6 bases). This CDR3 region has 17 residues. Looked up from germline, CDR1 is MNHEY and CDR2 is SVGAGI. The ends were cut back, 4 bases at V and 5 bases at J, with 20 bases in the middle. The CDR3 sequence is CASSFAPSGQITGELFF. The CDR3, as DNA: TGTGCCAGCAGTTTCGCCCCTTCGGGACAAATAACCGGGGAGCTGTTTTTT.

In this sample, this clonotype turned up a few times. This chain connects TRBV24-1 to TRBJ2-3; 7 bases agree with TRBD1. Trimming cost V 5 bases and J 2 bases; bases outside gene matches: 6. The CDR3 is 15 amino acids. Germline V gene data show CDR1 as KGHDR and CDR2 as SFDVKD. The CDR3 loop reads CATSGTGTATDTQYF. The CDR3 DNA reads TGTGCCACCAGTGGAACCGGGACAGCCACAGATACGCAGTATTTT.

The chain recombines TRBV6-1 with TRBJ1-1; 7 bases align to TRBD1. J lost 2 bases, V lost 6 bases, and 3 bases had no gene match. The germline V gene encodes CDR1 MNHNS and CDR2 SASEGT. The CDR3 length is 13 residues. This chain's CDR3 is CASRGQPNTEAFF. Written as DNA, the CDR3 is TGTGCCAGCAGGGGACAGCCAAACACTGAAGCTTTCTTT.

In this sample, this clonotype turned up many times. This rearrangement joins TRBV20-1 to TRBJ1-1; tentatively, D is TRBD1 (6 bases). Germline lookup yields CDR1 DFQATT and CDR2 SNEGSKA (reference sequence). Trimming cost V 5 bases and J 0 bases, with 10 bases left between them. This CDR3 is 13 amino acids long. The DNA of the CDR3 is TGCAGTGCTTCCCAGGGGTTGAACACTGAAGCTTTCTTT. Protein sequence: CSASQGLNTEAFF.

V usage is TRBV7-2 and J usage is TRBJ2-1, with TRBD2 identical over 13 bases. The CDR3 runs 16 residues. V lost 1 base, J lost 12 bases, and 9 bases stayed unmatched. Germline CDR1 and CDR2: SGHTA and FQGNSA. The CDR3 nucleotides are TGTGCCAGCAGCTTAGAAGGGACTAGCGGGGCTTATGGGCAGTTCTTC. Protein product: CASSLEGTSGAYGQFF.

The rearrangement links TRBV19 to TRBJ1-1; a weak D match, TRBD1 (6 bases). The CDR3 covers 15 residues. The ends were cut back, 3 bases at V and 4 bases at J, with 15 bases in the middle. The germline gives CDR1 LNHDA, CDR2 SQIVND (reference sequence). The CDR3 loop is CASSIGGRVVTEAFF. The CDR3 DNA reads TGTGCCAGTAGTATCGGGGGCCGGGTCGTCACTGAAGCTTTCTTT.

This clonotype was recorded at least ten times. V and J are TRBV6-2 or TRBV6-3 and TRBJ1-2; 8 bases agree with TRBD1. The CDR3 sequence is 13 residues long. Germline assignment: CDR1 MNHEY and CDR2 SVGEGT. J gave up 4 bases and V 6 bases, and 4 bases lay outside the gene matches. This CDR3 reads CASSGQGFYGYTF. The CDR3 region has the DNA TGTGCCAGCAGCGGACAGGGATTCTATGGCTACACCTTC.

This clonotype was picked up many times. This rearrangement joins TRBV12-3 or TRBV12-4 to TRBJ1-3; perhaps TRBD1 as D (5 bases). There are 16 residues in the CDR3. Deletions cut 3 bases from V and 1 base from J, with 13 bases between. The CDR3 DNA follows: TGTGCCAGCAGTTTTACGAGCGGGGGTTCTGGAAACACCATATATTTT. Amino acid sequence: CASSFTSGGSGNTIYF.